This T cell receptor (beta chain) was identified in a study of cytomegalovirus exposure and HLA in healthy donors. Study conclusions and caveats: Most of the TCR beta V segments (in an earlier analysis) were productive either about 87% or about 30% of the time. Reports indicated that the classifier achieved high specificity and sensitivity in diagnosing cytomegalovirus status. Some V segments, including TRBV6-2 and TRBV6-3, were excluded as indistinguishable.

PCR was performed using 60 Vbeta and 13 Jbeta primers. Profiled with immunoSEQ multiplex PCR; TCRdb holds only in-frame clones, not every one. This sample's table has approximately 110,000 clones. Concerning this clone itself: The antigen is undetermined.

CDR3 size: 15 residues. Germline CDR1 SGHDN, CDR2 FVKESK. Trimming removed 5 bases at V and 1 base at J, with 14 bases between. The clonotype was recovered from a man aged 30 to 45 in good health and CMV-seronegative. The sequencing sample was made of PBMCs. The chain has TRBV14 and TRBJ1-1, with a weak D call TRBD1 (5 bases). The CDR3 sequence: CASSEAPGWNTEAFF. The CDR3 DNA follows: TGTGCCAGCAGCGAAGCCCCAGGGTGGAACACTGAAGCTTTCTTT.